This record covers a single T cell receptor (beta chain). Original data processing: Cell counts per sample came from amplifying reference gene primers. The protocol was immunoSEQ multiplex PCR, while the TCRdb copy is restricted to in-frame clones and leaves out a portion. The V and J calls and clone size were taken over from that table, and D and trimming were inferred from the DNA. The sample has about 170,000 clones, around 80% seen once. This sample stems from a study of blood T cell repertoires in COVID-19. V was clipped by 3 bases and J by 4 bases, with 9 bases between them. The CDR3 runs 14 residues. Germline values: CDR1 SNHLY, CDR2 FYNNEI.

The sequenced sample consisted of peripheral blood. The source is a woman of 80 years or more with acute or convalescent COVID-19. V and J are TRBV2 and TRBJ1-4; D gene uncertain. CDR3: CASSDPRFNEKLFF. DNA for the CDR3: TGTGCCAGCAGTGACCCCAGATTTAATGAAAAACTGTTTTTT.